This entry features one T cell receptor (beta chain) sequence. Its antigen is unidentified. The source of the sample is a study of cytotoxic CD8 clonotypes in ibrutinib-treated CLL. Study-wide results and limits: An increase in clonality occurred at ibrutinib response, followed by a return toward baseline at progression. Public clonotypes showed up rarely, and on treatment they shrank or held steady.

Germline V gene sequence: CDR1 MNHNS, CDR2 SASEGT. This CDR3 has 12 residues. With 9 bases removed from V and 2 bases from J, the gap between germline ends came to 11 bases. Genomic DNA for TCR beta libraries, 1.5 to 2 micrograms, came from cryopreserved PBMCs. Sequencing was designed to attain a depth spanning 1 in 200,000 to 1 in 1 million T cells. The repertoire was sequenced with immunoSEQ multiplex PCR; TCRdb's copy has only in-frame clones and lacks some. The data contain under 15,000 clones, about 64% of them seen just once; the ten biggest clones take up roughly two fifths. Source: PBMCs, taken before ibrutinib treatment. The clonotype comes from a human donor with chronic lymphocytic leukemia. The chain is built from TRBV6-1 and TRBJ2-7; no clear D. Written as DNA, the CDR3 is TGTGCCAGTACGGGCTACACCTACGAGCAGTACTTC. This codes for CASTGYTYEQYF.